This TCR beta chain was sequenced in a study of blood T cell repertoires in COVID-19. Study summary: Acute and convalescent COVID-19 specimens originated in the United States, Italy and Spain. In each case, the material was cDNA or gDNA derived from T cells, B-cell-depleted T cells, or PBMCs.

V shed 3 bases and J 5 bases; nucleotides not matched to a gene: 6. The V gene's germline CDR1 is SEHNR and CDR2 FQNEAQ (reference sequence). This CDR3 spans 15 amino acids. The authors' processing: The authors estimated nucleated cell counts from reference gene primer amplification. Produced via immunoSEQ multiplex PCR; TCRdb's table is partial and in-frame only. From that table come the V and J calls and clone size; the DNA was used to work out D and trimming. The sample includes some 70,000 clones, 90% seen only once; the top ten take about 5%. This clone was found a few times. Sequenced material: peripheral blood. The clonotype originates from a man aged 50-59 years with acute or convalescent COVID-19. V usage is TRBV7-9 and J usage is TRBJ2-1; 8 bases line up with TRBD1. CDR3 loop: CASSFRGPSDNEQFF. CDR3 coding DNA: TGTGCCAGCAGCTTCAGGGGGCCTAGCGACAATGAGCAGTTCTTC.